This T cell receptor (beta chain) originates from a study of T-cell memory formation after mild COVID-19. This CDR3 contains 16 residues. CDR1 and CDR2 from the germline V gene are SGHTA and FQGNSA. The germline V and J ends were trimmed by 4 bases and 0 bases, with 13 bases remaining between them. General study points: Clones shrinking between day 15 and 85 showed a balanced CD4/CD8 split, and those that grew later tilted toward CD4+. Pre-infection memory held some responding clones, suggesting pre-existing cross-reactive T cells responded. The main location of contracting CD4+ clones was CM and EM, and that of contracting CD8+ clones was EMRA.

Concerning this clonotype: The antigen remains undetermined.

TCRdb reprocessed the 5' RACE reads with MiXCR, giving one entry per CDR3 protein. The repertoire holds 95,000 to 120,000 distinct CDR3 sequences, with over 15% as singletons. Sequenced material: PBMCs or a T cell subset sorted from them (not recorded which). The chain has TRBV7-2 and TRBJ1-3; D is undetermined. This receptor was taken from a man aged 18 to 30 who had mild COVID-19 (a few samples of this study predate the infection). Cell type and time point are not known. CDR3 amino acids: CASSSWTVISGNTIYF. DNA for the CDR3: TGTGCCAGCAGCTCCTGGACGGTGATCTCTGGAAACACCATATATTTT. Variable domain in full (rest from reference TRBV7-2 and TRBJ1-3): GAGVSQSPSNKVTEKGKDVELRCDPISGHTALYWYRQSLGQGLEFLIYFQGNSAPDKSGLPSDRFSAERTGGSVSTLTIQRTQQEDSAVYLCASSSWTVISGNTIYFGEGSWLTVV.